These 3 T cell receptor beta chains were all obtained from the same sample, sequenced in a study of blood T cell repertoires in COVID-19. TCRdb's copy holds only in-frame clones and misses some; the assay was immunoSEQ multiplex PCR. The sample has about 59,000 clones; approximately 83% are singletons. The specimen was peripheral blood. The receptors come from a woman of 80 years or more with acute or convalescent COVID-19.

The V call is TRBV6-1, the J call TRBJ2-5; no clear D. Trimming took off 3 bases at V and 4 bases at J, with 15 bases between the two ends. The CDR3 extends over 15 amino acids. Germline V gene data show CDR1 as MNHNS and CDR2 as SASEGT. The DNA of the CDR3 is TGTGCCAGCAGTGAGGTATCTAGTCTAGGAGAGACCCAGTACTTC. Translation: CASSEVSSLGETQYF.

The chain joins TRBV28 to TRBJ2-7, with 8 bases that match TRBD1. Germline V CDR1 and CDR2: MDHEN, SYDVKM. The junction had 7 bases not matched to a gene; V was cut back by 3 bases and J by 0 bases. The CDR3 runs 16 residues. CDR3 sequence (DNA): TGTGCCAGCAGTTTCGTAAAGGACAGGGCCTCCTACGAGCAGTACTTC. This codes for CASSFVKDRASYEQYF.

The DNA of the CDR3 is TGTGCCAGCTCACCACCGTTGGGGAGGGGGGATGAAGCTTTCTTT. This sequence encodes CASSPPLGRGDEAFF. This sequence joins TRBV18 and TRBJ1-1; D may be TRBD1 (6 bases). This CDR3 is 15 amino acids long. Per the germline V gene, CDR1 is KGHSH and CDR2 is LQKENI. V lost 0 bases and J 7 bases, leaving 15 bases between the germline ends.